This T cell receptor beta chain was retrieved from a study of patients and donors after allogeneic stem cell transplantation. The CDR3 has 15 amino acids. V dropped 4 bases and J dropped 6 bases, with 16 bases sitting between them. In germline, CDR1 is SGHAT, CDR2 FQNNGV. Many counts were recorded for this clonotype. A single record per CDR3 protein comes from TCRdb applying MiXCR to the RT-PCR reads. The sample contains hundreds of thousands of distinct CDR3 sequences, approximately 16% of which appear only once. The sequence was collected from a human donor who was either an allogeneic HSCT recipient or a stem cell or donor lymphocyte infusion donor (not recorded which). It is not recorded whose cells these are; they may come from a transplant donor. Sequencing was performed on blood, either unsorted or a sorted T cell fraction (not recorded which). The chain employs TRBV11-2 and TRBJ1-5; the D gene is possibly TRBD1 (5 bases). The CDR3 is CASSSLSGVGQPQHF. The CDR3 DNA is TGTGCCAGCAGCTCATTATCGGGGGTGGGTCAGCCCCAGCATTTT. Combining the CDR3 with reference TRBV11-2 and TRBJ1-5 gives the whole variable domain EAGVAQSPRYKIIEKRQSVAFWCNPISGHATLYWYQQILGQGPKLLIQFQNNGVVDDSQLPKDRFSAERLKGVDSTLKIQPAKLEDSAVYLCASSSLSGVGQPQHFGDGTRLSIL.